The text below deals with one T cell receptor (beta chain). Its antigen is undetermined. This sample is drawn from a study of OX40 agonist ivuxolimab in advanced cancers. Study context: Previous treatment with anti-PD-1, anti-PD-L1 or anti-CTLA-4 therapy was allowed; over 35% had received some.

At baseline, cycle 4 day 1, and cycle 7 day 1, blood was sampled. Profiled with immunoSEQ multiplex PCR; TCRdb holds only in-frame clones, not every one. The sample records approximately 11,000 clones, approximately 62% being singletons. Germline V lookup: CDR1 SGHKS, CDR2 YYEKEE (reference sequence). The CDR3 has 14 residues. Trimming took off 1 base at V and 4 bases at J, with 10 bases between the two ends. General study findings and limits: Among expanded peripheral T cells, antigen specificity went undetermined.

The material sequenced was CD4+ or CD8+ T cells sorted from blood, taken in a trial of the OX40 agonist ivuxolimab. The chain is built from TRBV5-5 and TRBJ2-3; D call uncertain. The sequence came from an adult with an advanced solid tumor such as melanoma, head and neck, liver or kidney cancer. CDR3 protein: CASSLWSVPDTQYF. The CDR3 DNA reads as TGTGCCAGCAGCTTGTGGAGCGTCCCAGATACGCAGTATTTT.